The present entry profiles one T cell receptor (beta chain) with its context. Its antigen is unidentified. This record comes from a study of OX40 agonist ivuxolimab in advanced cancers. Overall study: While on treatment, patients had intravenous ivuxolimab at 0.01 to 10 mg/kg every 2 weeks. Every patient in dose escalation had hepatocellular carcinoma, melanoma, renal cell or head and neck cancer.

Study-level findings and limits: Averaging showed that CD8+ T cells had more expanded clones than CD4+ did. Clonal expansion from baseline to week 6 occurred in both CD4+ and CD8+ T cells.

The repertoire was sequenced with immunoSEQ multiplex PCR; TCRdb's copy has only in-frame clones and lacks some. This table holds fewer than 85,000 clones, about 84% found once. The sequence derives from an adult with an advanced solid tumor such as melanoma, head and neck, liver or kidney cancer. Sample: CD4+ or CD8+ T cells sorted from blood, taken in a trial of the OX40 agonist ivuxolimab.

As DNA, the CDR3 is TGTGCCAGCAGCTTATATGGCAGGGCGAACACTGAAGCTTTCTTT. Translating gives CASSLYGRANTEAFF. The V gene is TRBV7-2, the J gene TRBJ1-1; perhaps TRBD1 as D (5 bases). CDR1 SGHTA and CDR2 FQGNSA come from the germline V gene. CDR3 length equals 15 residues. The germline V and J ends were trimmed by 2 bases and 1 base, with 11 bases remaining between them.